This TCR beta chain was profiled in a study of cytotoxic CD8 clonotypes in ibrutinib-treated CLL. Study-level background: Patient counts were 11 relapsed/refractory, 15 treatment-naive and some 17 IGHV unmutated. Specimens for response were gathered following a median about a year of therapy, spanning 6 to 36.

Findings of the study overall: Baseline levels of clonality went above those of age-matched healthy donors and moved with circulating CD8+ T-cell counts.

Worth noting for this clone: Its specificity is not known.

Data came from immunoSEQ multiplex PCR; TCRdb stores just in-frame clones and leaves some out. The sample holds roughly 110,000 clones, approximately 56% seen once. CDR3 length: 14 amino acids. CDR1 is SQVTM, CDR2 ANQGSEA, per germline. The V gene lost 4 bases and the J gene lost 6 bases, with 16 bases spanning the gap. This clonotype was sampled from a human donor with chronic lymphocytic leukemia. J is TRBJ2-4 and V is TRBV29-1; D is perhaps TRBD1 (6 bases). This material consisted of PBMCs, taken after 24 months of ibrutinib treatment. The CDR3 nucleotides read TGCAGCGTTGCTCGGACAGCCGGACGAAACATTCAGTACTTC. Its protein product is CSVARTAGRNIQYF.